The rows below give T cell receptor beta chains drawn from one sample of a study of blood T cells in healthy people across ages. TCRdb recomputed calls from the 5' RACE reads with MiXCR, one row per CDR3 protein. The sample has around 1.1 million distinct CDR3 sequences; roughly two fifths are singletons. The sample consisted of blood. The origin of the receptors is a man aged 18 to 29 in good health. Both conserved end residues are part of each CDR3. The order of the fields is CDR3 protein, D gene, V gene, J gene. A D gene is named only where the DNA matches it firmly.

CASNQVDSLRETQYF	-	TRBV4-1	TRBJ2-5
CASSLGGGKSSYNEQYF	-	TRBV7-2	TRBJ2-5
CSVEEGSYNEQFF	-	TRBV29-1	TRBJ2-1
CSASEGIGTDTQYF	-	TRBV20-1	TRBJ2-3
CASSLSSGDYTF	-	TRBV7-6	TRBJ1-2
CASRVGLALGNEQFF	-	TRBV7-9	TRBJ2-1
CSVGMGQGADTQYF	TRBD1	TRBV29-1	TRBJ2-3
CASSLGQGGLYGYTF	TRBD1	TRBV11-2	TRBJ1-2
CASSYSYAGTSYEQYF	-	TRBV6-5	TRBJ2-7
CSARDQGANDGYTF	-	TRBV20-1	TRBJ1-2
CASSEQVVGATYEQYF	-	TRBV2	-
CASSEYPTPDRPQHF	-	TRBV6-1	TRBJ1-5
CASDRGENTEAFF	-	TRBV13	TRBJ1-1
CASSPSGSEAFF	-	TRBV4-1	TRBJ1-1
CASSFNGGRNEQFF	-	TRBV27	TRBJ2-1
CASSLSSGASGGDTQYF	TRBD2	TRBV12-3/TRBV12-4	TRBJ2-3
CASSQRPDRVENIQYF	TRBD1	TRBV4-3	TRBJ2-4
CASSMGQGATNEKLFF	TRBD1	TRBV7-2	TRBJ1-4
CASSIRSGTSTYNEQFF	-	TRBV7-2	TRBJ2-1
CAISGAGNEKLFF	-	TRBV10-3	TRBJ1-4
CSARSPRDRGSYEQYF	TRBD1	TRBV20-1	TRBJ2-7
CASSKDAWRAEAFF	-	TRBV4-3	TRBJ1-1
CSASQARGGRTHKMGTQYF	TRBD2	TRBV20-1	TRBJ2-3
CSARDLPGNYGYTF	-	TRBV20-1	TRBJ1-2